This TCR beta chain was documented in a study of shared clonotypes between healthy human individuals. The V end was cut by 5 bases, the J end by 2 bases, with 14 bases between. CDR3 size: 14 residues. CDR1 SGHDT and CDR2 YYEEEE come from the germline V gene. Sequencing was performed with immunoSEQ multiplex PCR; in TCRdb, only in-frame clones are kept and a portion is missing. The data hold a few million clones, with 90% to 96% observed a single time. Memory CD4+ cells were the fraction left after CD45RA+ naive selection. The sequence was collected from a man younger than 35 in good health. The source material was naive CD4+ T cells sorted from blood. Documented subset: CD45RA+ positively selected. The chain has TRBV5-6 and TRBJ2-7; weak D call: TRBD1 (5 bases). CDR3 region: CASSLDRGPYEQYF. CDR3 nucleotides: TGTGCCAGCAGTCTAGATAGGGGCCCCTACGAGCAGTACTTC.